This is a list of T cell receptor beta chains from one sample in a study of T cell changes during pregnancy in multiple sclerosis. The data were produced by immunoSEQ multiplex PCR, yet TCRdb's version contains in-frame clones alone and is incomplete. Counted here are about 38,000 clones, more than 85% occurring once; the ten biggest clones make up approximately 5%. The sequencing used CD8+ T cells from peripheral blood mononuclear cells, collected in the third trimester of pregnancy. The receptors shown here come from a female donor with multiple sclerosis, enrolled in a pregnancy study. Both conserved end residues are part of each CDR3. D genes are given only for firm matches. Only part of the rows carry a size: once, few, many, or a class if the clone is expanded.

d_call	v_call	j_call	clone_size	cdr3_aa	cdr3_nt
TRBD2	TRBV7-2	TRBJ2-7	-	CASSHLADLNYEQYF	TGTGCCAGCAGCCACCTAGCGGACTTGAACTACGAGCAGTACTTC
TRBD1	TRBV7-9	TRBJ2-1	-	CASSNPGQGLSEQFF	TGTGCCAGCAGCAATCCGGGACAGGGTTTAAGTGAGCAGTTCTTC
-	TRBV5-8	TRBJ2-7	-	CASSNRTRYYEQYF	TGTGCCAGCAGCAACAGGACAAGGTACTACGAGCAGTACTTC
-	TRBV29-1	TRBJ2-1	-	CSVGGKSSYNEQFF	TGCAGCGTTGGAGGGAAAAGCTCCTACAATGAGCAGTTCTTC
TRBD1	TRBV9	TRBJ1-1	few	CASSGQGVDTEAFF	TGTGCCAGCAGCGGACAGGGAGTTGACACTGAAGCTTTCTTT
-	TRBV28	TRBJ2-1	-	CASSFDLGVREQFF	TGTGCCAGCAGTTTTGATTTAGGGGTCCGTGAGCAGTTCTTC
-	TRBV15	TRBJ1-4	once	CATSSAGTTEKLFF	TGTGCCACCAGCAGTGCCGGGACAACTGAAAAACTGTTTTTT
TRBD2	TRBV7-3	TRBJ2-5	-	CASSLTAGVEETQYF	TGTGCCAGCAGCTTAACGGCGGGAGTTGAAGAGACCCAGTACTTC
-	TRBV4-3	TRBJ2-2	-	CASSQDRAGELFF	TGCGCCAGCAGCCAAGATCGTGCCGGGGAGCTGTTTTTT
TRBD2	TRBV7-9	TRBJ2-1	-	CASSQTSGGRRNEQFF	TGTGCCAGCAGCCAAACTAGCGGGGGGCGTCGTAATGAGCAGTTCTTC
-	TRBV7-9	TRBJ1-3	-	CASSPQGSGNTIYF	TGTGCCAGCAGCCCGCAGGGGTCTGGAAACACCATATATTTT
TRBD2	TRBV9	TRBJ2-3	-	CASSLEGLAGGGDTQYF	TGTGCCAGCAGCCTAGAGGGACTAGCGGGAGGTGGAGATACGCAGTATTTT
TRBD1	TRBV4-3	TRBJ2-7	-	CASSQGFFAGQGADEQYF	TGCGCCAGCAGCCAAGGGTTTTTCGCGGGACAGGGGGCGGACGAGCAGTACTTC
TRBD2	TRBV30	TRBJ2-2	-	CAWSEASGTNTGELFF	TGTGCCTGGAGTGAGGCTAGCGGGACGAACACCGGGGAGCTGTTTTTT
TRBD2	TRBV29-1	TRBJ2-5	-	CSVGWGGEETQYF	TGCAGCGTTGGGTGGGGGGGAGAAGAGACCCAGTACTTC
TRBD1	TRBV13	TRBJ1-2	-	CASSGPGTGGLGYTF	TGTGCCAGCAGCGGGCCCGGGACAGGGGGCTTAGGCTACACCTTC
TRBD2	TRBV7-3	TRBJ2-1	-	CASSSGTSGRTSYNEQFF	TGTGCCAGCAGCTCCGGGACTAGCGGGAGGACCTCCTACAATGAGCAGTTCTTC
TRBD1	TRBV30	TRBJ2-7	-	CAWSGGQGTHEQYF	TGTGCCTGGAGTGGGGGACAGGGTACCCACGAGCAGTACTTC
-	TRBV27	TRBJ2-1	-	CASSSTYNEQFF	TGTGCCAGCAGTTCCACATACAATGAGCAGTTCTTC
TRBD2	TRBV28	TRBJ2-7	-	CASSFLGLAYEQYF	TGTGCCAGCAGTTTCTTGGGACTAGCCTACGAGCAGTACTTC
-	TRBV7-9	TRBJ1-1	once	CASSSTQGFTEAFF	TGTGCCAGCAGCTCTACTCAGGGATTCACTGAAGCTTTCTTT
TRBD1	TRBV2	TRBJ2-3	-	CASSTQPTGARTDTQYF	TGTGCCAGCAGTACCCAGCCGACAGGGGCGAGGACAGATACGCAGTATTTT
-	TRBV6-5	TRBJ2-2	-	CASSYSSSYTGELFF	TGTGCCAGCAGTTACTCTTCTAGTTACACCGGGGAGCTGTTTTTT
-	TRBV9	TRBJ2-6	-	CASSVDRGGANVLTF	TGTGCCAGCAGCGTAGACCGCGGCGGGGCCAACGTCCTGACTTTC
TRBD2	TRBV11-2	TRBJ2-1	-	CAGSSGASGGNNEQFF	TGTGCCGGCAGCTCTGGGGCTAGCGGGGGAAACAATGAGCAGTTCTTC
-	TRBV7-2	TRBJ2-1	-	CASSLALVAGNEQFF	TGTGCCAGCAGCTTAGCGCTGGTGGCGGGGAATGAGCAGTTCTTC
-	TRBV5-8	TRBJ2-5	-	CASSLARGGARETQYF	TGTGCCAGCAGCTTGGCGCGGGGCGGGGCGCGTGAGACCCAGTACTTC
TRBD1	TRBV4-3	TRBJ1-2	-	CASSQGTGAYGYTF	TGCGCCAGCAGCCAAGGGACAGGTGCATATGGCTACACCTTC
-	TRBV13	TRBJ2-6	-	CASSLAAGRFSGANVLTF	TGTGCCAGCAGCTTAGCAGCCGGGAGATTTTCTGGGGCCAACGTCCTGACTTTC
TRBD1	TRBV6-1	TRBJ2-3	-	CASSMGQGTSDTQYF	TGTGCCAGCAGTATGGGACAGGGTACCTCAGATACGCAGTATTTT
-	TRBV7-9	TRBJ2-7	-	CASSLGGVYEQYF	TGTGCCAGCAGCTTAGGCGGGGTCTACGAGCAGTACTTC
TRBD2	TRBV9	TRBJ2-6	-	CASSVAPSGISGANVLTF	TGTGCCAGCAGCGTAGCCCCTAGCGGGATTTCTGGGGCCAACGTCCTGACTTTC
-	TRBV7-9	TRBJ2-1	-	CASSLTRGSYNEQFF	TGTGCCAGCAGCTTGACTAGGGGCTCCTACAATGAGCAGTTCTTC
-	TRBV7-9	TRBJ2-7	-	CASSTTTDSSYEQYF	TGTGCCAGCAGCACCACGACAGATAGCTCCTACGAGCAGTACTTC
TRBD1	TRBV15	TRBJ2-2	-	CATSRDPPDRELNGELFF	TGTGCCACCAGCAGAGATCCTCCGGACAGGGAGCTTAACGGGGAGCTGTTTTTT
-	TRBV6-4	TRBJ1-5	-	CASSAGGEGNQPQHF	TGTGCCAGCAGCGCCGGGGGGGAGGGCAATCAGCCCCAGCATTTT
-	TRBV19	TRBJ1-2	-	CASNPPNSLDGYTF	TGTGCCAGTAATCCCCCAAACTCTCTCGATGGCTACACCTTC
TRBD1	TRBV7-3	TRBJ2-2	-	CASSSGQGTGELFF	TGTGCCAGCAGCTCGGGACAGGGAACCGGGGAGCTGTTTTTT
-	TRBV6-1	TRBJ2-1	-	CASSEMAEQFF	TGTGCCAGCAGTGAAATGGCTGAGCAGTTCTTC
-	TRBV4-3	TRBJ2-1	-	CASSLSKYNEQFF	TGCGCCAGCAGCCTGAGTAAATACAATGAGCAGTTCTTC
-	TRBV15	TRBJ1-5	-	CATSRQGNSNQPQHF	TGTGCCACCAGCAGACAGGGGAATAGCAATCAGCCCCAGCATTTT
TRBD1	TRBV4-3	TRBJ2-2	-	CASSLYRGRTGELFF	TGCGCCAGCAGCCTATACAGGGGGCGCACCGGGGAGCTGTTTTTT
-	TRBV28	TRBJ2-7	-	CASSYSGQSYEQYF	TGTGCCAGCAGTTACAGTGGCCAGTCCTACGAGCAGTACTTC
TRBD2	TRBV27	TRBJ2-7	-	CASSSGTSVYEQYF	TGTGCCAGCAGCTCCGGGACTAGCGTCTACGAGCAGTACTTC
TRBD1	TRBV4-3	TRBJ1-1	-	CASSQSGGWTEAFF	TGCGCCAGCAGCCAATCAGGGGGGTGGACTGAAGCTTTCTTT